This TCR beta chain was observed in a study of blood T cell repertoires in COVID-19. This CDR3 region has 16 residues. Germline CDR1 reads SGHTA; CDR2 reads FQGNSA. Trimming took 2 bases from V and 0 from J, leaving 13 bases between them. Per the original data handling: Estimation of nucleated cell counts was performed using reference gene primer amplification. The table came from immunoSEQ multiplex PCR; TCRdb's copy has only in-frame clones and leaves some out. Clonal size and the V and J genes are those of that table, whereas D and trimming came from the DNA. Here the sample spans roughly 300,000 clones, about nine tenths being singletons.

The chain couples TRBV7-2 to TRBJ2-5; TRBD1 might be the D (7 bases). Input material: PBMCs or T cells enriched from blood (not recorded which). The TCR originated in a woman between 35 and 50 years old with acute COVID-19. The CDR3 sequence: CASSLSPGGYQETQYF. CDR3 bases: TGTGCCAGCAGCTTATCCCCAGGGGGGTACCAAGAGACCCAGTACTTC.